This entry concerns a single T cell receptor (beta chain). These data are taken from a study of a mutant IDH1 vaccine in newly diagnosed glioma. Study as a whole: Treated patients had a mean age of roughly 40 years and a roughly 62% male, roughly 40% female split. The therapy given earlier, which was standard therapy, consisted of radiotherapy, temozolomide, or both, and most of the patients received both.

Some clones are missing from TCRdb's copy, which holds only in-frame ones; the method was immunoSEQ multiplex PCR. The repertoire consists of about 70,000 clones, with around 83% occurring once and the leading ten covering 4.6%. The V end lost 4 bases, the J end lost 2 bases, and 19 bases lay between the germline ends. This CDR3 spans 16 amino acids. Germline V gene data show CDR1 as SGHRS and CDR2 as YFSETQ. The sample's time point: baseline, week 1 (first vaccination visit). As for treatment: pre-vaccination baseline after standard-of-care therapy. Material: peripheral blood mononuclear cells (PBMCs), obtained from a glioma patient treated with radiotherapy, temozolomide or both. J is TRBJ2-7 and V is TRBV5-1; perhaps TRBD2 as D (6 bases). The TCR comes from a woman between 18 and 30 years old with glioma. Some clones in this sample may be carry-over from other donors' samples. CDR3 in amino acids: CASSPWIAENAYEQYF. CDR3 DNA sequence: TGCGCCAGCAGCCCCTGGATAGCGGAGAACGCCTACGAGCAGTACTTC.